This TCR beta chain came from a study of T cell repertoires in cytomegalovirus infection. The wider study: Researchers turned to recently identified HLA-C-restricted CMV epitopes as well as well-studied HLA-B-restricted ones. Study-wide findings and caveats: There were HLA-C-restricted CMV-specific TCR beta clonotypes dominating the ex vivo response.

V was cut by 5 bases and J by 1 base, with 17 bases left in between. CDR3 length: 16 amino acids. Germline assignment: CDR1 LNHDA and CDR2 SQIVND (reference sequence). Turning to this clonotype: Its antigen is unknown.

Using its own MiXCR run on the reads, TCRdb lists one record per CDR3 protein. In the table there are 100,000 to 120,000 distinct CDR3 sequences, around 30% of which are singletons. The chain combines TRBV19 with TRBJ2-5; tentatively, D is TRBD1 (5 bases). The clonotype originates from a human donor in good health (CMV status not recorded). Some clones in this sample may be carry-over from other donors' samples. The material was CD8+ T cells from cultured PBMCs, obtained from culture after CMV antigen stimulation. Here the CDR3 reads CASSGAGRRGQETQYF. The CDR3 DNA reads TGTGCCAGTAGTGGAGCAGGGCGAAGAGGCCAAGAGACCCAGTACTTC.